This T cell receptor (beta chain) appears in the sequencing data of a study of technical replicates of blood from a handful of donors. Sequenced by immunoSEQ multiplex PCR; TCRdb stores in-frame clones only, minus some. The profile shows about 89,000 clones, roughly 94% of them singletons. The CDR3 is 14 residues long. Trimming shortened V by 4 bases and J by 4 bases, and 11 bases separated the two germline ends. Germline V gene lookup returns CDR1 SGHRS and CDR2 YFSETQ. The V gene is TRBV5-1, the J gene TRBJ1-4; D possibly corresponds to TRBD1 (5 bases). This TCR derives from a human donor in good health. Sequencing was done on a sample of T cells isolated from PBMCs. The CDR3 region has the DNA TGCGCCAGCAGCATTACAGGAGATAATGAAAAACTGTTTTTT. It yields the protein CASSITGDNEKLFF.